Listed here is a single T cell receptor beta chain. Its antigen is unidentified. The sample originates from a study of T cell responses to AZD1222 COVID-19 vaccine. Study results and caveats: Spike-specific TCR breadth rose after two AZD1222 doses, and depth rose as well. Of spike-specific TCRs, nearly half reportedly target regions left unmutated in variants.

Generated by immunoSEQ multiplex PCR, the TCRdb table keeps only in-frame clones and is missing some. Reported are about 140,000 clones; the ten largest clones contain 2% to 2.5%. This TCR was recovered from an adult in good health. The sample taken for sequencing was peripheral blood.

CDR3 sequence (DNA): TGTGCCAGCAGACCCCCCGGGACAGGTAATTTTGAAGCTTTCTTT. This sequence encodes CASRPPGTGNFEAFF. This chain joins TRBV11-2 and TRBJ1-1; 8 positions agree with TRBD1. This CDR3 contains 15 residues. Trimming took 6 bases from V and 7 from J; bases not matched to a gene: 13. Germline V gene data show CDR1 as SGHAT and CDR2 as FQNNGV. Looking up the rest from reference TRBV11-2 and TRBJ1-1 gives the full variable domain: EAGVAQSPRYKIIEKRQSVAFWCNPISGHATLYWYQQILGQGPKLLIQFQNNGVVDDSQLPKDRFSAERLKGVDSTLKIQPAKLEDSAVYLCASRPPGTGNFEAFFGQGTRLTVV.